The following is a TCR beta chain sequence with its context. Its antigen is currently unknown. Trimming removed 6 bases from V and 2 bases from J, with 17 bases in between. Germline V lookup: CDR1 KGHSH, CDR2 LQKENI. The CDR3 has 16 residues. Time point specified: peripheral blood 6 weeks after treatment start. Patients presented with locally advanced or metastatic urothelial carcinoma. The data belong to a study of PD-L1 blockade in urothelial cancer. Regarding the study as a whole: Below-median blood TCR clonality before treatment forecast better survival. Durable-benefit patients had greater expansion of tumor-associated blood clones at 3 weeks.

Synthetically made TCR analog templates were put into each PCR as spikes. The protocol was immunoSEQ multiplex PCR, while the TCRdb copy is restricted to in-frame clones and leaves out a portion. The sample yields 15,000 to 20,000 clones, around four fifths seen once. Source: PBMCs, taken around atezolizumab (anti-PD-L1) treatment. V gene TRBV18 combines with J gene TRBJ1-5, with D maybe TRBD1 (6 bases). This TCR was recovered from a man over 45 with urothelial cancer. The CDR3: CASSQWAGGGNQPQHF. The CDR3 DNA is TGTGCCAGCTCCCAATGGGCGGGGGGCGGCAATCAGCCCCAGCATTTT.